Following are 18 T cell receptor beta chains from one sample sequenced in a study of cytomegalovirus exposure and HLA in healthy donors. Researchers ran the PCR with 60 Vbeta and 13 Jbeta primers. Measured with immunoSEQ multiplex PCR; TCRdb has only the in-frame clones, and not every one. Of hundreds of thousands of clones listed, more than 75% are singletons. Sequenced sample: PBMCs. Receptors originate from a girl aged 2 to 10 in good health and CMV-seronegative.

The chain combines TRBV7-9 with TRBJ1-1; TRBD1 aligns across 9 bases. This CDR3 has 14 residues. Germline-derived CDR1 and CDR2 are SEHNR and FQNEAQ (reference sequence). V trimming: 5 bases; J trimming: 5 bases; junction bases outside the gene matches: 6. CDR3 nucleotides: TGTGCCAGCAGCACCGGACAGGGGCGAACTGAAGCTTTCTTT. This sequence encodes CASSTGQGRTEAFF.

CDR3 nucleotide sequence: TGTGCCAGCAGCTTACTGACTAGCGGGAGCTCCTACAATGAGCAGTTCTTC. It translates to CASSLLTSGSSYNEQFF. The V and J genes are TRBV7-9 and TRBJ2-1; 12 bases are a match to TRBD2. The CDR3 is made up of 17 amino acids. CDR1 and CDR2 (germline): SEHNR, FQNEAQ (reference sequence). V was clipped by 2 bases and J by 0 bases; unmatched bases: 2.

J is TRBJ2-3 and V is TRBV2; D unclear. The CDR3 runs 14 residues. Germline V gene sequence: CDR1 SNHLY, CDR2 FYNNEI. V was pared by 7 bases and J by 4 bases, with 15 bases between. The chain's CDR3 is CASKSSFLSDTQYF. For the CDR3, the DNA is TGTGCCAGCAAGTCTAGTTTCCTCTCAGATACGCAGTATTTT.

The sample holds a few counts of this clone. In DNA, the CDR3 is TGTGCCAGCTCACCCGGGACAGCGGAGACCCAGTACTTC. Residues: CASSPGTAETQYF. V gene TRBV18 combines with J gene TRBJ2-5; 7 bases are a match to TRBD1. Germline CDR1 KGHSH, CDR2 LQKENI. Losses at the gene ends were 3 bases for V and 5 bases for J; bases not matched to a gene: 3. The CDR3 length is 13 residues.

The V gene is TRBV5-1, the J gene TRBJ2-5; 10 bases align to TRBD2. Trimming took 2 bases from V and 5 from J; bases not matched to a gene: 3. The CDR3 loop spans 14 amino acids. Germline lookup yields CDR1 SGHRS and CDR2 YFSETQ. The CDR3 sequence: CASSLEREGETQYF. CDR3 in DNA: TGCGCCAGCAGCTTAGAGCGGGAGGGGGAGACCCAGTACTTC.

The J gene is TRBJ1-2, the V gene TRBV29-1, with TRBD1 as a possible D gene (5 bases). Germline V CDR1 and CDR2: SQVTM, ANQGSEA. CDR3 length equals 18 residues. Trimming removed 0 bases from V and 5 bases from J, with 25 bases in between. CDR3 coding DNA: TGCAGCGTTGAAGATTTAGGGTGGGAGGGCCGGGGCGTTTATGGCTACACCTTC. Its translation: CSVEDLGWEGRGVYGYTF.

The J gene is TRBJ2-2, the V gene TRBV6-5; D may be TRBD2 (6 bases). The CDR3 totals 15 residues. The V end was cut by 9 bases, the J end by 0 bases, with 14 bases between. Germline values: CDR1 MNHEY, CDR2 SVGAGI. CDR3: CASGIWRANTGELFF. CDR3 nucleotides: TGTGCCAGTGGAATTTGGAGGGCGAACACCGGGGAGCTGTTTTTT.

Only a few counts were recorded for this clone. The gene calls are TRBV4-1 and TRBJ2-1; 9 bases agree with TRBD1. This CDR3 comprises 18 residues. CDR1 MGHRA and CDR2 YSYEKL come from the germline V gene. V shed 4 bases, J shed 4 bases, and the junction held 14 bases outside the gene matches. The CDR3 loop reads CASSPPFGGQGRYNEQFF. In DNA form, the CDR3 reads TGCGCCAGCAGCCCCCCCTTTGGCGGACAGGGGAGGTACAATGAGCAGTTCTTC.

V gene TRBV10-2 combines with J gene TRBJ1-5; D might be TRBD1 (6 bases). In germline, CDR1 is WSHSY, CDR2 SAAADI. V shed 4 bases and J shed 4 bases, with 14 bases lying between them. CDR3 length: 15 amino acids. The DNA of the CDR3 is TGCGCCAGCAGTGGAGGACTGGGGGCGAATCAGCCCCAGCATTTT. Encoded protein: CASSGGLGANQPQHF.

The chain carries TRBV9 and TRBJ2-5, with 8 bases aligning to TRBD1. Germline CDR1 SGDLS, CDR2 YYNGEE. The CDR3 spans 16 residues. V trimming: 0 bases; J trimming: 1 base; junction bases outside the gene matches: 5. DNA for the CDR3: TGTGCCAGCAGCGTAGGGATTCAGGGGGCCCAAGAGACCCAGTACTTC. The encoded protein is CASSVGIQGAQETQYF.

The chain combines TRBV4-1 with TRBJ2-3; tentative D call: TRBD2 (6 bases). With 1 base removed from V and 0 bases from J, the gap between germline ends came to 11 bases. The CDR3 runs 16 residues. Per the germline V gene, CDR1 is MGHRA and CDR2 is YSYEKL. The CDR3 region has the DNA TGCGCCAGCAGCCAAGGGGGGGTGCCTAGCACAGATACGCAGTATTTT. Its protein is CASSQGGVPSTDTQYF.

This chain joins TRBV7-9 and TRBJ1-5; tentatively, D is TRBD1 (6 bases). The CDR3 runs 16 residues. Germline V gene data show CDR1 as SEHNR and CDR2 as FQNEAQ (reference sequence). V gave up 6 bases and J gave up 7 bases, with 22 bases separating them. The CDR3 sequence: CASSPGGSGARQPQHF. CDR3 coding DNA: TGTGCCAGCAGTCCCGGGGGGTCGGGGGCACGGCAGCCCCAGCATTTT.

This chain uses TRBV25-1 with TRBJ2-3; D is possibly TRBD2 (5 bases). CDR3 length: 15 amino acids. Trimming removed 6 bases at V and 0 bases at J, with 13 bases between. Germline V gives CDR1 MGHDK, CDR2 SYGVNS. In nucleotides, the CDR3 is TGTGCCAGCAGGCCTGGACGGACTAGCACAGATACGCAGTATTTT. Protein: CASRPGRTSTDTQYF.

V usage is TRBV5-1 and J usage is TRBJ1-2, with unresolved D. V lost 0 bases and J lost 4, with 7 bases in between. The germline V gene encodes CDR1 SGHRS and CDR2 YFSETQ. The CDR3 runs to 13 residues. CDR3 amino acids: CASSLGHGYGYTF. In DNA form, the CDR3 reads TGCGCCAGCAGCTTGGGACACGGCTATGGCTACACCTTC.

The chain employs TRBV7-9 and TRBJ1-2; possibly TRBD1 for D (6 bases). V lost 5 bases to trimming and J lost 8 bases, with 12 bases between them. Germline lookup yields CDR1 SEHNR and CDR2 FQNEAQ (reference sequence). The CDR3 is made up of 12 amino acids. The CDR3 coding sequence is TGTGCCAGCAGCGGGAACAGGGCAGGCTACACCTTC. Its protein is CASSGNRAGYTF.

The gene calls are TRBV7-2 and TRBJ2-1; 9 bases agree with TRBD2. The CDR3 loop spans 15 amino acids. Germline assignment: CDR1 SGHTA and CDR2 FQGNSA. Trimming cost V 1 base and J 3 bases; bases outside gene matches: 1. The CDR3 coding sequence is TGTGCCAGCAGCTTAGTAGCGGGAGACTACAATGAGCAGTTCTTC. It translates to CASSLVAGDYNEQFF.

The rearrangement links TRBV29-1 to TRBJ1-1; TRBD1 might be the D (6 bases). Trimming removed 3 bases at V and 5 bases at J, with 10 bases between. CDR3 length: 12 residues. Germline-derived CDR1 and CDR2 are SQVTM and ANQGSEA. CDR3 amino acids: CSVERGGTEAFF. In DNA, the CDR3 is TGCAGCGTTGAGAGGGGGGGAACTGAAGCTTTCTTT.

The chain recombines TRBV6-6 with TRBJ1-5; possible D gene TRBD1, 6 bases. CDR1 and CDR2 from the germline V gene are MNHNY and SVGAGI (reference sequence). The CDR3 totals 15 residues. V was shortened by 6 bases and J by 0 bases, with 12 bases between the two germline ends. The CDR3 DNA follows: TGTGCCAGCAGCCTAGGGGGGGATAGCAATCAGCCCCAGCATTTT. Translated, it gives CASSLGGDSNQPQHF.